This T cell receptor (beta chain) originates from a study of T cells expressing NK-cell markers. Study as a whole: The study sequenced eight donors, seven HCMV-seropositive and one seronegative. Notes on the study in general: HCMV specificity of the expanded NKG2C+ T cell clones was not established.

About this clonotype itself: Its antigen is currently unknown.

The CDR3 spans 16 residues. The germline gives CDR1 DFQATT, CDR2 SNEGSKA (reference sequence). 5'RACE template switching with UMIs generated TCR beta cDNA. Reprocessing the 5' RACE reads, TCRdb reports a single entry for every CDR3 protein and omits DNA. The listing contains around 8,000 distinct CDR3 sequences. The source material was blood T cells: a sorted CD56 or NKG2C T cell subset, CD4+ or CD8+ T cells, or bulk PBMC T cells (not recorded which). The chain has TRBV20-1 and TRBJ2-7; TCRdb calls TRBD2, which cannot be checked without DNA. This TCR was sampled from a man aged 18 to 29 in good health. This CDR3 is CSARTGTSGTFYEQYF.